These 3 T cell receptor beta chains share one sample of origin, sequenced in a study of vaccination and CD4 T cells after COVID-19. The antigens these receptors bind are not known. At the Johns Hopkins FTIC core, DNA taken from cultured CD4+ T cells was sequenced by way of the Oncomine TCR Beta short-read assay. TCRdb called the PCR reads again in MiXCR, with one record for every CDR3 protein. The table has approximately 19,000 distinct CDR3 sequences, approximately 60% seen once; the top ten hold 7.9%. The treatment here: 10-day PBMC culture with coronavirus spike peptide pools or control peptides (ViraFEST assay). Sequencing was done on a sample of CD4+ T cells from blood, cultured in vitro. The receptor source for this set is a human donor who had recovered from COVID-19.

This clonotype appeared a few times. The gene calls are TRBV7-3 and TRBJ2-1, with a tentative D call TRBD1 (5 bases). The V end was cut by 2 bases, the J end by 6 bases, with 11 bases between. Per germline, CDR1 SGHTA and CDR2 FQGTGA. The length of the CDR3 is 14 residues. CDR3 nucleotide sequence: TGTGCCAGCAGCTTAGGGGCTAGTTCCAATGAGCAGTTCTTC. Translating gives CASSLGASSNEQFF.

J is TRBJ2-2 and V is TRBV6-2 or TRBV6-3; the D gene is possibly TRBD1 (8 bases). The V end was cut by 4 bases, the J end by 4 bases, with 13 bases between. Germline V gene sequence: CDR1 MNHEY, CDR2 SVGEGT. The CDR3 totals 15 residues. This CDR3 is CASSWGGTGTGELFF. CDR3 coding DNA: TGTGCCAGCAGTTGGGGGGGGACAGGCACCGGGGAGCTGTTTTTT.

This chain joins TRBV27 and TRBJ1-1, with D uncertain. With 4 bases removed from V and 5 bases from J, the gap between germline ends came to 14 bases. This CDR3 has 14 residues. Germline V gene data show CDR1 as MNHEY and CDR2 as SMNVEV (reference sequence). CDR3 sequence: CASSSPGRGTEAFF. Here the CDR3 DNA reads TGTGCCAGCAGTTCCCCCGGACGAGGAACTGAAGCTTTCTTT.